The present T cell receptor beta chain was sequenced within a study of response to subunit inactivated influenza vaccine. Study-wide points: That few new T cells are recruited by each seasonal influenza vaccination was the authors' suggestion.

Germline lookup yields CDR1 SEHNR and CDR2 FQNEAQ (reference sequence). The CDR3 has 13 residues. V dropped 3 bases and J dropped 4 bases, with 7 bases sitting between them. TCRdb called the RT-PCR reads again in MiXCR, with one record for every CDR3 protein. Altogether fewer than 600,000 distinct CDR3 sequences are present, 6.5% to 8% being singletons, with the ten largest covering under 15%. This clonotype was observed a handful of times. The antigen is not known. The chain is built from TRBV7-9 and TRBJ1-3, with D uncertain. This sample comprised PBMCs from blood, obtained roughly 24 months after vaccination. This TCR came from a man aged 45 to 75 who received an inactivated influenza vaccine. The CDR3 here is CASSFPAGNTIYF. The DNA of the CDR3 is TGTGCCAGCAGCTTCCCGGCAGGAAACACCATATATTTT.